These T cell receptor beta chains were read from a single sample in a study of CD8+CD57+ T cells in acquired aplastic anemia. TCRdb called the reads again in MiXCR, with one record for every CDR3 protein. Of 250,000 to 300,000 distinct CDR3 sequences in the sample, roughly 61% are singletons; the top ten hold 1.3%. Sequencing was done on a sample of sorted CD4+, CD8+, or CD8+CD57+ T cells (not recorded which) from PBMCs. The receptors shown here come from a human donor with aplastic anemia. CDR3s leave out the opening cysteine and the closing phenylalanine or tryptophan. Fields, in order: CDR3 protein, V gene.

cdr3_aa: ASSPLPGQDHSPLH; v_call: TRBV18
cdr3_aa: ASSESLDGLAGAEQF; v_call: TRBV10-1
cdr3_aa: ASITWGQGASNEPQH; v_call: TRBV10-2
cdr3_aa: ASSVTSGGYSYNEQF; v_call: TRBV9
cdr3_aa: ATSDPLTDTQY; v_call: TRBV24-1
cdr3_aa: ASSLDQPSLYGYT; v_call: TRBV5-8
cdr3_aa: ASSWDRGREQY; v_call: TRBV7-9
cdr3_aa: ASSERQYYEQY; v_call: TRBV2
cdr3_aa: ASSFPGSGTEAF; v_call: TRBV5-1
cdr3_aa: SAPRTSQETQY; v_call: TRBV20-1
cdr3_aa: ASSGEGAEQY; v_call: TRBV2
cdr3_aa: AISDPGLAGLSTDTQY; v_call: TRBV10-3
cdr3_aa: ASSSGMEAF; v_call: TRBV7-9
cdr3_aa: ASSLFQGDTGELF; v_call: TRBV5-1
cdr3_aa: ASSFMPTDNTGELF; v_call: TRBV5-1
cdr3_aa: ASSGIQWAEAF; v_call: TRBV7-9
cdr3_aa: SARFGNQPQH; v_call: TRBV20-1
cdr3_aa: ASSSSPGQIASPLH; v_call: TRBV19
cdr3_aa: ASSLGLGQKLF; v_call: TRBV7-2
cdr3_aa: SLAGGSYNEQF; v_call: TRBV29-1
cdr3_aa: ASSSSSGTSGWNEQF; v_call: TRBV7-9
cdr3_aa: ASSHSGRLISGDAIY; v_call: TRBV4-2
cdr3_aa: ASSTSMRPLDSPLH; v_call: TRBV9
cdr3_aa: ASSFLGQGNSPLH; v_call: TRBV9
cdr3_aa: ASSEPTGGIETQY; v_call: TRBV11-1
cdr3_aa: ASSINGRNYGYT; v_call: TRBV6-6
cdr3_aa: ASVVLRGRETQY; v_call: TRBV2
cdr3_aa: ASSDSRVHNSPLH; v_call: TRBV6-4
cdr3_aa: ATQMGEGKNIQY; v_call: TRBV7-9
cdr3_aa: ASSQHGTERDTQY; v_call: TRBV14
cdr3_aa: ASSPGVQADTQY; v_call: TRBV18
cdr3_aa: ASSLTGRFEETQY; v_call: TRBV5-1